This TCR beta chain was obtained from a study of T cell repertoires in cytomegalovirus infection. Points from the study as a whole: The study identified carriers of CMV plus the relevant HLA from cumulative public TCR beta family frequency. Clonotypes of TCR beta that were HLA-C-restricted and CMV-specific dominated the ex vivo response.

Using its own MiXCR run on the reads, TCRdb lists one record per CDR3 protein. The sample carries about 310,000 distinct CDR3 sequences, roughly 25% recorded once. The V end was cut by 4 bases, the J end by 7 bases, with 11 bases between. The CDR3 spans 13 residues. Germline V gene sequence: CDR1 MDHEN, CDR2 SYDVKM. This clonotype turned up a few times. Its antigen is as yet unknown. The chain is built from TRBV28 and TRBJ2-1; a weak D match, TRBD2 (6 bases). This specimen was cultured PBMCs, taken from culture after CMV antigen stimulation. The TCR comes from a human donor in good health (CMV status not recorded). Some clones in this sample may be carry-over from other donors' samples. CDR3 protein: CASSSRLVNEQFF. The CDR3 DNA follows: TGTGCCAGCAGTTCTCGACTAGTAAATGAGCAGTTCTTC.